The clone carrying this T cell receptor beta chain was seen a single time. Clones were sequenced by immunoSEQ multiplex PCR, and TCRdb holds only the in-frame ones, with some missing. Of roughly 140,000 clones in the sample, 92% were seen once. These data come from a study of T cell responses to AZD1222 COVID-19 vaccine. Germline-derived CDR1 and CDR2 are SGHTS and YDEGEE. The CDR3 extends over 12 amino acids. With 6 bases removed from V and 2 bases from J, the gap between germline ends came to 9 bases. Sequences were derived from peripheral blood, sampled 28 days after the second AZD1222 dose. The rearrangement uses TRBV5-8 and TRBJ2-7; no firm D call. This clonotype originated in an adult who received the AZD1222 COVID-19 vaccine. The CDR3 DNA reads as TGTGCCAGCACCCAGGCCACCTACGAGCAGTACGTC. It yields the protein CASTQATYEQYV.